One and the same sample provided the 18 T cell receptor beta chains below, sequenced in a study of blood T cell repertoires in COVID-19. Data came from immunoSEQ multiplex PCR; TCRdb stores just in-frame clones and leaves some out. The sample lists 400,000 to 450,000 clones; roughly 89% were seen once. Sequenced material: peripheral blood. These receptors originate from a man aged 18 to 35 with COVID-19, enrolled during active disease.

This clone was observed a few times. The identical CDR3 is also encoded by other nucleotide sequences in the sample. The chain is built from TRBV12-3 or TRBV12-4 and TRBJ2-2; D is ambiguous. Trimming took 6 bases from V and 1 from J, leaving 3 bases between them. The CDR3 covers 12 residues. The CDR3 protein is CASSLNTGELFF. In DNA form, the CDR3 reads TGTGCCAGCAGCTTGAACACCGGGGAGCTGTTTTTT.

CDR3 bases: TGTGCCAGTAGTGAAGGAGGGACTAGCAGGAAGACCCAGTACTTC. Translated, it gives CASSEGGTSRKTQYF. The rearrangement links TRBV19 to TRBJ2-5; TRBD2 matches at 9 bases. After removal of 5 bases from V and 6 bases from J, the junction contained 10 bases not matched to a gene. Germline lookup yields CDR1 LNHDA and CDR2 SQIVND (reference sequence). The CDR3 totals 15 residues.

The chain couples TRBV6-5 to TRBJ1-1, with 11 positions matching TRBD1. Trimming at V came to 2 bases and at J to 11 bases, leaving 7 bases not matched to a gene. The CDR3 is made up of 14 amino acids. The germline V gene has CDR1 MNHEY and CDR2 SVGAGI. The CDR3 protein is CASSYTGQGARAFF. CDR3 bases: TGTGCCAGCAGTTACACCGGACAGGGGGCGCGGGCTTTCTTT.

This chain uses TRBV18 with TRBJ1-1, with 8 positions matching TRBD1. V was pared by 1 base and J by 5 bases, with 12 bases of the junction left unmatched. Germline V gene lookup returns CDR1 KGHSH and CDR2 LQKENI. The CDR3 length is 17 residues. CDR3 amino acids: CASSPRERAGGTTEAFF. CDR3 sequence (DNA): TGTGCCAGCTCACCACGAGAGAGGGCAGGGGGCACGACTGAAGCTTTCTTT.

This chain joins TRBV9 and TRBJ1-4, with TRBD1 identical over 7 bases. Germline V gene data show CDR1 as SGDLS and CDR2 as YYNGEE. The CDR3 contains 13 residues. The J segment lost 11 bases and the V segment lost 4 bases, leaving 8 bases of the junction unmatched. The CDR3 is CASSPGTQGKLFF. In DNA form, the CDR3 reads TGTGCCAGCAGCCCCGGGACACAGGGGAAACTGTTTTTT.

This clone was seen a handful of times. The rearrangement joins TRBV11-2 to TRBJ1-3; D gene uncertain. Trimming removed 5 bases at V and 0 bases at J, with 14 bases between. CDR1 is SGHAT and CDR2 is FQNNGV in the germline V gene. CDR3 length equals 16 residues. The CDR3 nucleotides are TGTGCCAGCAGCGTAGGCGGAGGCAGCTCTGGAAACACCATATATTTT. Its protein is CASSVGGGSSGNTIYF.

The CDR3 sequence: CASGFGGTQETQYF. CDR3 nucleotide sequence: TGTGCTAGTGGTTTCGGCGGGACCCAAGAGACCCAGTACTTC. The V call is TRBV12-5, the J call TRBJ2-5; D perhaps matches TRBD2 (6 bases). Trimming shortened V by 3 bases and J by 1 base, and 9 bases separated the two germline ends. Germline assignment: CDR1 LGHNT and CDR2 FRNRAP. This CDR3 spans 14 amino acids.

This clone was recorded once. The CDR3 coding sequence is TGCGCCAGCAGTGAGCCTAGCGGGGGGGCCCCGTTCTCCTACAATGAGCAGTTCTTC. Residues: CASSEPSGGAPFSYNEQFF. The gene calls are TRBV10-2 and TRBJ2-1; 12 nucleotides agree with TRBD2. V dropped 2 bases and J dropped 0; count of bases not matched to a gene: 8. Germline loops: CDR1 WSHSY, CDR2 SAAADI. This CDR3 spans 19 amino acids.

The count of this clone is one. The genes are TRBV5-4 and TRBJ2-2; TRBD1 matches 8 bases. The CDR3 contains 16 residues. V shed 0 bases, J shed 5 bases, and the junction held 6 bases outside the gene matches. The germline V gene encodes CDR1 SGHNT and CDR2 YYREEE (reference sequence). CDR3 nucleotides: TGTGCCAGCAGCTTGGGCGGCAGGGGGCTTACCGGGGAGCTGTTTTTT. It codes for CASSLGGRGLTGELFF.

V is TRBV6-6 and J is TRBJ2-3, with TRBD1 as a possible D gene (6 bases). The CDR3 consists of 14 residues. Germline V CDR1 and CDR2: MNHNY, SVGAGI (reference sequence). Trimming removed 2 bases at V and 2 bases at J, with 8 bases between. The CDR3 spells CASSYGGHTDTQYF. The CDR3 nucleotides read TGTGCCAGCAGTTACGGGGGACACACAGATACGCAGTATTTT.

This rearrangement joins TRBV27 to TRBJ2-3, with 8 bases lining up with TRBD2. Germline assignment: CDR1 MNHEY and CDR2 SMNVEV (reference sequence). The CDR3 runs 16 residues. V gave up 4 bases and J gave up 0 bases; unmatched junction bases: 6. CDR3: CASSSPSGRSTDTQYF. In nucleotides, the CDR3 is TGTGCCAGCAGTTCGCCTAGCGGGCGAAGCACAGATACGCAGTATTTT.

The J gene is TRBJ2-7, the V gene TRBV29-1; maybe TRBD1 (7 bases). Trimming stripped 3 bases from V and 2 bases from J, with 20 bases between. The germline V gene encodes CDR1 SQVTM and CDR2 ANQGSEA. The length of the CDR3 is 16 residues. CDR3 nucleotides: TGCAGCGTTGAGGCCAGGGGGGCAACGGGCACCTACGAGCAGTACTTC. Translation gives CSVEARGATGTYEQYF.

The CDR3 region has the DNA TGTGCCAGTAGTATGGCGGTCTCTGGGGCCAACGTCCTGACTTTC. Protein product: CASSMAVSGANVLTF. This chain uses TRBV19 with TRBJ2-6; D ambiguous. The V and J ends lost 3 bases and 0 bases respectively, with 6 bases between them. CDR1 and CDR2 (germline): LNHDA, SQIVND (reference sequence). This CDR3 region has 15 residues.

There are many counts of this clone. This chain connects TRBV7-9 to TRBJ1-2; 12 bases map to TRBD1. CDR3 size: 16 residues. The V gene's germline CDR1 is SEHNR and CDR2 FQNEAQ (reference sequence). V was clipped by 5 bases and J by 2 bases; unmatched bases: 6. The CDR3 region has the DNA TGTGCCAGCAGCGCATCCGGGACAGGGGGCAACTATGGCTACACCTTC. Its translation is CASSASGTGGNYGYTF.

V and J are TRBV10-1 and TRBJ2-7; no clear D. This CDR3 comprises 14 residues. Germline V CDR1 and CDR2: WNHNN, SYGVQD (reference sequence). The V gene lost 0 bases and the J gene lost 7 bases, with 13 bases spanning the gap. DNA of the CDR3: TGCGCCAGCAGTGAGTCGCTCCCTTCCAGGGAGCAGTACTTC. This gives the protein CASSESLPSREQYF.

This clone has only one observation. CDR3 protein: CASRRTAAWSQRRNTGELFF. CDR3 nucleotides: TGTGCCAGTAGGCGAACCGCCGCTTGGTCTCAGCGAAGGAACACCGGGGAGCTGTTTTTT. J is TRBJ2-2 and V is TRBV19; D remains ambiguous. CDR1 LNHDA and CDR2 SQIVND come from the germline V gene (reference sequence). V gave up 6 bases and J gave up 1 base, with 27 bases separating them. This CDR3 spans 20 amino acids.

On this clone itself: One end of the junction fails to match germline, which may point to a read error. This chain uses TRBV7-7 with TRBJ2-5, with TRBD2 matching over 8 bases. Germline CDR1 is SSHAT and CDR2 is FNYEAQ (reference sequence). The CDR3 is 14 amino acids. CDR3 sequence reads: CASSPGTRKETQYF. CDR3 in DNA: TGTGCTAGCAGCCCCGGGACTAGAAAAGAGACCCAGTACTTC.

The rearrangement links TRBV9 to TRBJ2-1; possible D gene TRBD2, 6 bases. Germline V CDR1 and CDR2: SGDLS, YYNGEE. CDR3 size: 18 residues. V was pared by 4 bases and J by 4 bases, with 24 bases between. For the CDR3, the DNA is TGTGCCAGCAGCTGGGGGGTTCAGGAAGCGACGGCGTACAATGAGCAGTTCTTC. Translated, it gives CASSWGVQEATAYNEQFF.